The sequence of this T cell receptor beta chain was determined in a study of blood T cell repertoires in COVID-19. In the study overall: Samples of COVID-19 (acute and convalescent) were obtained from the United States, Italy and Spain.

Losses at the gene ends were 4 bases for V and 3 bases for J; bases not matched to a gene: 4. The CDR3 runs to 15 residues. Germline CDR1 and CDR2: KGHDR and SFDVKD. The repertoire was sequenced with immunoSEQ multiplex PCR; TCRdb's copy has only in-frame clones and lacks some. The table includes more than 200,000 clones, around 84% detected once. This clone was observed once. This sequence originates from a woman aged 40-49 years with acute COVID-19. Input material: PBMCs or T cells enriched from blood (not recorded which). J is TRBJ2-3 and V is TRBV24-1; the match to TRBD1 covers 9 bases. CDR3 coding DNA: TGTGCCACCAGTGAGGGACAGGGCAGAACAGATACGCAGTATTTT. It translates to CATSEGQGRTDTQYF.